The 9 T cell receptor beta chains given below trace back to one sample, sequenced in a study of T cells in Graves' hyperthyroidism and ophthalmopathy. Amplification yielded TCR beta CDR3 regions, with RNA transcripts as the source. HTBI primers drove first-round RT-PCR of the TCR CDR3. TCRdb recomputed calls from the multiplex PCR reads with MiXCR, one row per CDR3 protein. The data contain 450,000 to 650,000 distinct CDR3 sequences, around 21% of them singletons. Specimen: blood. These receptors all stem from a man aged 18 to 30 with Graves' hyperthyroidism.

In this sample, this clonotype turned up many times. The chain is built from TRBV13 and TRBJ2-5; D remains ambiguous. V lost 3 bases, J lost 4 bases, and 12 bases lay in between. The CDR3 consists of 14 residues. The germline V gene encodes CDR1 PRHDT and CDR2 FYEKMQ (reference sequence). For the CDR3, the DNA is TGTGCCAGCAGCTTGTCTGGGCCAGGAGAGACCCAGTACTTC. It encodes CASSLSGPGETQYF.

Only a few counts were recorded for this clonotype. The chain recombines TRBV13 with TRBJ2-3, with 11 bases lining up with TRBD1. Germline values: CDR1 PRHDT, CDR2 FYEKMQ (reference sequence). Germline trimming cut 4 bases from V and 6 bases from J; bases unmatched to any gene: 9. The CDR3 totals 16 residues. The CDR3 sequence is CASSSWDRGKEDTQYF. The CDR3 DNA follows: TGTGCCAGCAGCTCCTGGGACAGGGGGAAGGAGGATACGCAGTATTTT.

This clonotype was recorded only once. This sequence joins TRBV12-3 or TRBV12-4 and TRBJ2-7; D not resolved. This CDR3 region has 14 residues. V lost 6 bases, J lost 2 bases, and 14 bases lay in between. The CDR3, as DNA: TGTGCCAGCAGCGACCGCAGGAATACCTACGAGCAGTACTTC. It codes for CASSDRRNTYEQYF.

The table lists this clonotype with many counts. The genes are TRBV7-9 and TRBJ1-5; no clear D. The V end lost 3 bases, the J end lost 0 bases, and 6 bases lay between the germline ends. This CDR3 comprises 14 residues. The germline gives CDR1 SEHNR, CDR2 FQNEAQ (reference sequence). DNA for the CDR3: TGTGCCAGCAGCTTCACAGATAGCAATCAGCCCCAGCATTTT. Its translation is CASSFTDSNQPQHF.

The chain couples TRBV7-9 to TRBJ2-7; 10 bases align to TRBD2. The CDR3 spans 15 residues. J was trimmed by 5 bases and V by 1 base; bases with no gene match: 5. Per the germline V gene, CDR1 is SEHNR and CDR2 is FQNEAQ (reference sequence). Here the CDR3 reads CASSLVLAGENEQYF. The CDR3 nucleotides are TGTGCCAGCAGCTTAGTGCTAGCGGGGGAAAACGAGCAGTACTTC.

This clonotype was found many times. The gene calls are TRBV20-1 and TRBJ1-1; the D is unclear. This CDR3 region has 14 residues. Germline CDR1 DFQATT, CDR2 SNEGSKA (reference sequence). V shed 3 bases and J shed 0 bases, with 11 bases lying between them. The CDR3 DNA reads TGCAGTGCTAGTGGCTTGATCATGAACACTGAAGCTTTCTTT. As protein: CSASGLIMNTEAFF.

This clonotype came up many times. Here the CDR3 reads CASSSRRADYEQYF. The CDR3 DNA follows: TGTGCCAGCAGCTCCCGGCGAGCGGACTACGAGCAGTACTTC. The chain combines TRBV11-3 with TRBJ2-7, with D possibly TRBD2 on 5 matching bases. The CDR3 sequence is 14 residues long. Per the germline V gene, CDR1 is SGHNT and CDR2 is YENEEA. The V gene lost 4 bases and the J gene lost 3 bases, with 13 bases spanning the gap.

This clonotype was detected many times. This sequence joins TRBV20-1 and TRBJ2-5; 14 bases are a match to TRBD2. The CDR3 sequence is 14 residues long. Germline V lookup: CDR1 DFQATT, CDR2 SNEGSKA (reference sequence). V trimming: 6 bases; J trimming: 5 bases; junction bases outside the gene matches: 5. In DNA form, the CDR3 reads TGCAGTGCACTGCGGACTAGCGGGAGGGAGACCCAGTACTTC. Its translation is CSALRTSGRETQYF.

This clonotype has ten or more counts. The gene calls are TRBV4-1 and TRBJ2-5; D might be TRBD1 (5 bases). CDR3 length equals 14 residues. Trimming stripped 1 base from V and 4 bases from J, with 10 bases between. Per germline, CDR1 MGHRA and CDR2 YSYEKL. DNA for the CDR3: TGCGCCAGCAGCCAAGGACAGAGGATAGAGACCCAGTACTTC. Amino acid sequence: CASSQGQRIETQYF.